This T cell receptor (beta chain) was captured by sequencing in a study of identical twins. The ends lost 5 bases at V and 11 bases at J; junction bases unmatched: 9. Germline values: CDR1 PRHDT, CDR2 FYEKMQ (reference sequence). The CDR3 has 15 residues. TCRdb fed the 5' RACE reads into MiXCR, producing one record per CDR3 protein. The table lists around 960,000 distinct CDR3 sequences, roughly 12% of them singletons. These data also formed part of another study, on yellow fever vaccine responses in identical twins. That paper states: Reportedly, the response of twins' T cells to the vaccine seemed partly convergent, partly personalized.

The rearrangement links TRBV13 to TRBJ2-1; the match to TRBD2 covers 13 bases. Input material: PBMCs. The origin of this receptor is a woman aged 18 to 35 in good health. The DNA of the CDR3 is TGTGCCAGCAGCCACAGACTAGCGGGAGGTTATCAGCAGTTCTTC. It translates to CASSHRLAGGYQQFF.